This T cell receptor beta chain was captured by sequencing in a study of blood T cell repertoires in COVID-19. Study at large: The origin of the acute and convalescent COVID-19 samples was the United States, Italy and Spain.

Trimming removed 3 bases from V and 4 bases from J, with 22 bases in between. Germline CDR1 reads SGHTA; CDR2 reads FQGNSA. CDR3 size: 18 residues. Per the original methods: Using reference gene primer amplification, nucleated cell counts were estimated. Here immunoSEQ multiplex PCR was the method, and the copy in TCRdb shows in-frame clones only, minus some. V and J calls and clone size are those listed in that table; D and trimming were worked out from the DNA. In the table there are roughly 120,000 clones, around 85% of which are singletons. The V and J genes are TRBV7-2 and TRBJ2-1; weak D call: TRBD2 (6 bases). Sequencing input: peripheral blood. The TCR was taken from a man aged 50-59 years with acute or convalescent COVID-19. The CDR3 bases are TGTGCCAGCAGCTTGGCCCAACGGGGTAGCGGCTTTTACAATGAGCAGTTCTTC. This sequence encodes CASSLAQRGSGFYNEQFF.